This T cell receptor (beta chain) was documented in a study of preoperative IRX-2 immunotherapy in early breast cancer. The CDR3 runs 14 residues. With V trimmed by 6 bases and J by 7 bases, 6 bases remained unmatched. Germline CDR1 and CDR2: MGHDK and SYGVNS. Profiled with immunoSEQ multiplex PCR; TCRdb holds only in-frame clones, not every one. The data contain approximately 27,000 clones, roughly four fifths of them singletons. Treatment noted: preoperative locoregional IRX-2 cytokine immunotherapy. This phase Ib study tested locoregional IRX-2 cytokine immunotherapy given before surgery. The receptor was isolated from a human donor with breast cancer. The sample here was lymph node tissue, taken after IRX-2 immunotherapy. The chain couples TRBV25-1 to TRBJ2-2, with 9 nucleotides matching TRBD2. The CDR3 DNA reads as TGTGCCAGCAGGGGAGCGGGGGGCTACGGGGAGCTGTTTTTT. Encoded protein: CASRGAGGYGELFF.